A selection of T cell receptor beta chains follows, all from one sample in a study of Graves' ophthalmopathy and Graves' hyperthyroidism. TCRdb used MiXCR to reprocess the multiplex PCR reads, holding one entry per CDR3 protein. The profile shows 350,000 to 400,000 distinct CDR3 sequences, roughly 18% of them singletons. Sequencing input: peripheral blood. The receptor source for this set is a woman under 30 with Graves' ophthalmopathy. CDR3s include the opening cysteine and the closing phenylalanine or tryptophan. D genes are given only for firm matches. A row's size may be missing; if present it is once, few, many or a size class.

V	J	D	size	CDR3	DNA
TRBV28	TRBJ1-1	NA	NA	CASSLNVETMNTEAFF	TGTGCCAGCAGTTTAAATGTGGAGACAATGAACACTGAAGCTTTCTTT
TRBV6-2/TRBV6-3	TRBJ1-2	TRBD1	many	CASRWTGDNYGYTF	TGTGCCAGCAGATGGACAGGCGATAACTATGGCTACACCTTC
TRBV6-5	TRBJ1-2	NA	NA	CASSYRGGTNYGYTF	TGTGCCAGCAGTTACAGGGGGGGAACTAACTATGGCTACACCTTC
TRBV30	TRBJ2-3	NA	many	CAWSDLGHTQYF	TGTGCCTGGAGTGATCTAGGGCATACGCAGTATTTT
TRBV7-8	TRBJ1-1	NA	many	CASSPREGRIGNTEAFF	TGTGCCAGCAGCCCCCGCGAAGGACGCATAGGTAACACTGAAGCTTTCTTT
TRBV12-3/TRBV12-4	TRBJ2-7	TRBD2	NA	CASSQTSGIYEQYF	TGTGCCAGCAGCCAGACTAGCGGGATCTACGAGCAGTACTTC
TRBV14	TRBJ1-6	TRBD1	few	CASSPFQGGNSPLHF	TGTGCCAGCAGCCCTTTTCAGGGGGGGAATTCACCCCTCCACTTT
TRBV5-4	TRBJ1-2	TRBD1	many	CASSFPGQGYGYTF	TGTGCCAGCAGCTTTCCGGGACAGGGTTATGGCTACACCTTC
TRBV29-1	TRBJ2-7	NA	many	CSVVGVYYEQYF	TGCAGCGTTGTAGGGGTTTACTACGAGCAGTACTTC
TRBV19	TRBJ2-2	NA	many	CASSVSGSGELFF	TGTGCCAGTAGTGTAAGCGGTTCTGGGGAGCTGTTTTTT
TRBV19	TRBJ1-5	TRBD1	many	CASENRGRNQPQHF	TGTGCCAGTGAGAACAGGGGGCGGAATCAGCCCCAGCATTTT
TRBV28	TRBJ2-2	TRBD2	many	CASKTSGISGELFF	TGTGCCAGCAAGACTAGCGGGATCTCCGGGGAGCTGTTTTTT
TRBV7-9	TRBJ1-1	NA	many	CASSPPTGILSEAFF	TGTGCCAGCAGCCCCCCCACAGGGATCCTCAGTGAAGCTTTCTTT
TRBV5-6	TRBJ2-7	TRBD2	many	CASSLGGRRDYGLSSYEQYF	TGTGCCAGCAGCTTGGGGGGTCGGCGGGACTACGGATTGAGCTCCTACGAGCAGTACTTC
TRBV27	TRBJ1-6	NA	many	CASSLFLRETYNSPLHF	TGTGCCAGCAGTTTGTTCTTGCGGGAAACCTATAATTCACCCCTCCACTTT
TRBV6-2/TRBV6-3	TRBJ1-3	NA	many	CASSISDRSGNTIYF	TGTGCCAGCAGCATATCCGACCGCTCTGGAAACACCATATATTTT
TRBV27	TRBJ1-1	NA	NA	CASSRPPGEAFF	TGTGCCAGCAGTCGCCCACCTGGGGAAGCTTTCTTT
TRBV11-1	TRBJ1-1	TRBD1	many	CASSRDREARKNTEAFF	TGTGCCAGCAGCCGAGACAGGGAAGCCCGGAAGAACACTGAAGCTTTCTTT
TRBV11-2	TRBJ1-1	NA	many	CASTPTPNTEAFF	TGTGCCAGCACCCCGACCCCGAACACTGAAGCTTTCTTT
TRBV12-5	TRBJ2-7	NA	many	CASGRGTGESEQYF	TGTGCTAGTGGTAGGGGGACGGGGGAAAGCGAGCAGTACTTC
TRBV11-1	TRBJ2-5	TRBD2	many	CASRQTSGIPQETQYF	TGTGCCAGCAGGCAGACTAGCGGGATACCTCAAGAGACCCAGTACTTC
TRBV10-3	TRBJ2-2	NA	few	CAISTTDLGELFF	TGTGCCATCAGTACGACGGATCTAGGGGAGCTGTTTTTT
TRBV20-1	TRBJ2-7	NA	many	CSARGKFFYEQYF	TGCAGTGCTAGAGGCAAGTTTTTCTACGAGCAGTACTTC
TRBV28	TRBJ2-7	NA	many	CASSFRGISYEQYF	TGTGCCAGCAGTTTCCGAGGAATTTCCTACGAGCAGTACTTC
TRBV7-2	TRBJ2-5	TRBD2	many	CASSRHSGTSGGVAQYF	TGTGCCAGCAGCCGACATTCCGGGACTAGCGGAGGCGTGGCCCAGTACTTC
TRBV25-1	TRBJ1-1	NA	many	CASSESGRLGLNTEAFF	TGTGCCAGCAGTGAATCTGGCAGATTGGGATTGAACACTGAAGCTTTCTTT
TRBV28	TRBJ2-5	TRBD2	many	CASSFIGTSGGQVETQYF	TGTGCCAGCAGTTTCATTGGGACTAGCGGGGGCCAGGTGGAGACCCAGTACTTC
TRBV19	TRBJ1-1	NA	many	CASSIWGVTEAFF	TGTGCCAGTAGTATCTGGGGCGTCACTGAAGCTTTCTTT
TRBV27	TRBJ1-5	NA	many	CASSLSESQPQHF	TGTGCCAGCAGTTTATCTGAGAGTCAGCCCCAGCATTTT
TRBV6-1	TRBJ2-7	TRBD1	NA	CASSETGDGYEQYF	TGTGCCAGCAGTGAAACAGGGGATGGCTACGAGCAGTACTTC
TRBV27	TRBJ2-7	NA	many	CASRHRGRAAYEQYF	TGTGCCAGCAGACACCGGGGCAGGGCCGCCTACGAGCAGTACTTC
TRBV6-2/TRBV6-3	TRBJ2-7	NA	many	CAGSYGPDLYEQYF	TGTGCCGGCAGTTACGGCCCGGACTTGTACGAGCAGTACTTC
TRBV20-1	TRBJ1-5	TRBD1	many	CSASDRGIGPQHF	TGCAGTGCTAGTGACAGGGGGATAGGGCCCCAGCATTTT
TRBV12-3/TRBV12-4	TRBJ1-1	NA	few	CASSARTGGITEAFF	TGTGCCAGCAGTGCCCGGACCGGGGGGATTACTGAAGCTTTCTTT
TRBV20-1	TRBJ1-2	TRBD1	many	CSVRGTDLYGYTF	TGCAGTGTCAGAGGGACAGACCTATATGGCTACACCTTC
TRBV7-9	TRBJ1-1	NA	NA	CASSPILLTTEAFF	TGTGCCAGCAGCCCAATCCTTCTTACAACTGAAGCTTTCTTT
TRBV10-3	TRBJ1-1	TRBD1	many	CAIRGQSTEAFF	TGTGCCATCAGGGGACAGTCCACTGAAGCTTTCTTT
TRBV28	TRBJ2-5	TRBD2	many	CASSSGLEGGETQYF	TGTGCCAGCAGCTCGGGACTAGAAGGAGGCGAGACCCAGTACTTC
TRBV10-2	TRBJ1-6	NA	many	CASSERAENNSPLHF	TGCGCCAGCAGTGAGAGGGCAGAGAATAATTCACCCCTCCACTTT
TRBV28	TRBJ1-1	TRBD1	few	CASSRQGNVAFF	TGTGCCAGCAGCCGACAGGGCAATGTGGCTTTCTTT
TRBV6-1	TRBJ2-5	NA	few	CASSPSLGAGRETQYF	TGTGCCAGCAGTCCAAGTTTAGGGGCAGGTCGGGAGACCCAGTACTTC
TRBV7-2	TRBJ1-2	NA	many	CASSPDTWGYGYTF	TGTGCCAGCAGCCCTGACACATGGGGCTATGGCTACACCTTC
TRBV6-1	TRBJ2-2	NA	NA	CASSTERLTGELFF	TGTGCCAGCAGTACGGAGAGGTTAACCGGGGAGCTGTTTTTT
TRBV28	TRBJ1-5	NA	few	CASSLSTGSNQPQHF	TGTGCCAGCAGTTTATCCACAGGTAGCAATCAGCCCCAGCATTTT
TRBV12-3/TRBV12-4	TRBJ1-2	NA	many	CASSLAGKGGYTF	TGTGCCAGCAGTTTGGCCGGAAAAGGGGGCTACACCTTC
TRBV28	TRBJ2-7	TRBD2	NA	CASSTSVYEQYF	TGTGCCAGCTCAACTAGCGTCTACGAGCAGTACTTC
TRBV6-2/TRBV6-3	TRBJ1-5	NA	few	CASSGPSNQPQHF	TGTGCCAGCAGTGGGCCGAGCAATCAGCCCCAGCATTTT
TRBV29-1	TRBJ1-3	NA	many	CSVAWGSGNTIYF	TGCAGCGTTGCTTGGGGATCTGGAAACACCATATATTTT
TRBV5-4	TRBJ2-7	TRBD2	many	CASSLGHIWREGRYEQYF	TGTGCCAGCAGCTTGGGACACATATGGCGGGAGGGCCGCTACGAGCAGTACTTC
TRBV4-2	TRBJ1-6	NA	many	CASSQPGGNSPLHF	TGTGCCAGCAGCCAACCGGGGGGGAATTCACCCCTCCACTTT
TRBV12-3/TRBV12-4	TRBJ1-3	TRBD1	many	CAAHTGAGNTIYF	TGTGCCGCCCACACAGGGGCTGGAAACACCATATATTTT
TRBV11-1	TRBJ2-5	TRBD1	few	CASSRDRIGETQYF	TGTGCCAGCAGCCGGGACAGGATTGGCGAGACCCAGTACTTC
TRBV10-2	TRBJ1-2	TRBD1	many	CASSRAGGSYGYTF	TGCGCCAGCTCCAGAGCAGGGGGCAGCTATGGCTACACCTTC
TRBV11-2	TRBJ2-2	NA	many	CASSSYGAGGTGELFF	TGTGCCAGCAGCTCGTACGGGGCAGGGGGGACCGGGGAGCTGTTTTTT